Following are 23 T cell receptor beta chains from one sample sequenced in a study of radiation and T cells in renal cell carcinoma. Time point described: blood 4 weeks post-SBRT, at nephrectomy. Sample treatment: 15 Gy SBRT to primary tumor, nephrectomy 4 weeks later. The repertoire was sequenced with immunoSEQ multiplex PCR; TCRdb's copy has only in-frame clones and lacks some. The data hold just under 150,000 clones, with 70% to 90% observed a single time. The specimen comprised blood, sampled from a patient whose treatment included radiotherapy and nephrectomy. The receptors shown here come from a woman in her forties or fifties with renal cell carcinoma.

The chain has TRBV10-3 and TRBJ2-3, with D perhaps TRBD2 (5 bases). Germline lookup yields CDR1 ENHRY and CDR2 SYGVKD. Trimming removed 1 base at V and 2 bases at J, with 10 bases between. The CDR3 is 15 amino acids. The CDR3 nucleotides are TGTGCCATCAGTGAGTACCCGGGGTCCACAGATACGCAGTATTTT. The encoded protein is CAISEYPGSTDTQYF.

This chain links TRBV7-2 with TRBJ1-5; D ambiguous. CDR3 length: 12 residues. Trimming took 2 bases from V and 3 from J, leaving 2 bases between them. Germline CDR1 is SGHTA and CDR2 is FQGNSA. CDR3 bases: TGTGCCAGCAGCTTACCCAATCAGCCCCAGCATTTT. Amino acid sequence: CASSLPNQPQHF.

The chain is built from TRBV6-1 and TRBJ2-4; 12 bases are a match to TRBD2. The CDR3 contains 15 residues. Germline V lookup: CDR1 MNHNS, CDR2 SASEGT. With 6 bases clipped from V and 9 bases from J, the junction kept 9 bases outside the gene matches. The CDR3, as DNA: TGTGCCAGCAGCCCTAGCGGGAGGGCCTCGGGCATTCAGTACTTC. Amino acids: CASSPSGRASGIQYF.

The genes are TRBV19 and TRBJ2-7; perhaps TRBD2 as D (5 bases). The CDR3 covers 16 residues. Germline V lookup: CDR1 LNHDA, CDR2 SQIVND (reference sequence). With 6 bases removed from V and 2 bases from J, the gap between germline ends came to 20 bases. CDR3 sequence reads: CASRPSGRGLPYEQYF. The CDR3 DNA is TGTGCCAGTAGACCTTCTGGGCGCGGGCTTCCCTACGAGCAGTACTTC.

A few counts support this clone. The rearrangement joins TRBV25-1 to TRBJ1-6; no clear D gene. Germline V gene data show CDR1 as MGHDK and CDR2 as SYGVNS. V was pared by 6 bases and J by 10 bases, with 13 bases between. The CDR3 totals 13 residues. CDR3 bases: TGTGCCAGCAGACGGACGGGTGAATCACCCCTCCACTTT. Its protein is CASRRTGESPLHF.

The V call is TRBV7-2, the J call TRBJ2-7; perhaps TRBD2 as D (5 bases). CDR3 size: 12 residues. V shed 0 bases and J shed 7 bases, with 7 bases lying between them. Germline loops: CDR1 SGHTA, CDR2 FQGNSA. CDR3 nucleotides: TGTGCCAGCAGCTTAGCAGGCGGGGAGCAGTACTTC. Its translation is CASSLAGGEQYF.

The chain combines TRBV7-2 with TRBJ2-1; no definite D call. The CDR3 is 13 amino acids. Germline V gene data show CDR1 as SGHTA and CDR2 as FQGNSA. With 6 bases removed from V and 5 bases from J, the gap between germline ends came to 11 bases. CDR3 amino acids: CASSLDPNNEQFF. CDR3 DNA: TGTGCCAGCAGTCTTGACCCGAACAATGAGCAGTTCTTC.

The V gene is TRBV4-3, the J gene TRBJ1-4; D remains ambiguous. This CDR3 has 14 amino acids. V was shortened by 4 bases and J by 4 bases, with 10 bases between the two germline ends. CDR1 LGHNA and CDR2 YSLEER come from the germline V gene. The CDR3 sequence: CASSPSRVNEKLFF. Here the CDR3 DNA reads TGCGCCAGCAGCCCGAGCCGCGTTAATGAAAAACTGTTTTTT.

This clone was counted between two and nine times. V and J are TRBV18 and TRBJ2-2, with 7 bases that match TRBD1. J was trimmed by 4 bases and V by 5 bases; bases with no gene match: 4. The CDR3 spans 14 residues. CDR1 and CDR2 from the germline V gene are KGHSH and LQKENI. This CDR3 reads CASSTGQSTGELFF. The CDR3, as DNA: TGTGCCAGCTCAACGGGACAGAGCACCGGGGAGCTGTTTTTT.

V usage is TRBV10-3 and J usage is TRBJ1-1; maybe TRBD1 (5 bases). CDR1 and CDR2 (germline): ENHRY, SYGVKD. The CDR3 totals 13 residues. The V end was cut by 4 bases, the J end by 3 bases, with 9 bases between. The CDR3, as DNA: TGTGCCATCAGTGGTGACAGATACACTGAAGCTTTCTTT. Its translation is CAISGDRYTEAFF.

This clone was seen only once. This sequence joins TRBV7-9 and TRBJ1-2; 7 bases fit TRBD1. Per germline, CDR1 SEHNR and CDR2 FQNEAQ (reference sequence). V lost 4 bases, J lost 5 bases, and 10 bases stayed unmatched. The CDR3 sequence is 15 residues long. The CDR3 here is CASSSTYSGQYGYTF. Here the CDR3 DNA reads TGTGCCAGCAGCTCAACGTACTCGGGACAGTATGGCTACACCTTC.

This sequence joins TRBV7-9 and TRBJ2-7; 11 bases fit TRBD1. This CDR3 comprises 16 residues. V lost 5 bases to trimming and J lost 7 bases; unmatched junction nucleotides: 13. The V gene's germline CDR1 is SEHNR and CDR2 FQNEAQ (reference sequence). The DNA of the CDR3 is TGTGCCAGCAGCCGAGGGACAGGGGGACGGGCTCGGGAGCAGTACTTC. Protein: CASSRGTGGRAREQYF.

The chain employs TRBV7-2 and TRBJ2-7, with D unclear. The V end was cut by 3 bases, the J end by 0 bases, with 15 bases between. CDR3 length: 16 residues. Germline CDR1 and CDR2: SGHTA and FQGNSA. The DNA of the CDR3 is TGTGCCAGCAGCTTTCACGGAAGGAAGAGCTCCTACGAGCAGTACTTC. Its translation is CASSFHGRKSSYEQYF.

The chain uses TRBV6-5 and TRBJ1-6; a possible D gene is TRBD1 (5 bases). Germline V gives CDR1 MNHEY, CDR2 SVGAGI. Trimming removed 1 base at V and 4 bases at J, with 11 bases between. The length of the CDR3 is 16 residues. As DNA, the CDR3 is TGTGCCAGCAGTTACTACCGACAGATTTATAATTCACCCCTCCACTTT. Protein sequence: CASSYYRQIYNSPLHF.

CDR3 nucleotide sequence: TGCGCCAGCAGCCAAGGCCCAACCCGGGACGAAAACTATGGCTACACCTTC. Encoded protein: CASSQGPTRDENYGYTF. The chain is built from TRBV4-3 and TRBJ1-2; a possible D gene is TRBD1 (5 bases). V was trimmed by 1 base and J by 2 bases, leaving 17 bases between them. Germline lookup yields CDR1 LGHNA and CDR2 YSLEER. The CDR3 is 17 amino acids.

This chain links TRBV28 with TRBJ1-5; D not resolved. Trimming left V 5 bases short and J 0 bases short, with 14 bases between. CDR3 size: 16 residues. In germline, CDR1 is MDHEN, CDR2 SYDVKM. The CDR3 here is CASSPFAGPSNQPQHF. The CDR3, as DNA: TGTGCCAGCAGTCCCTTTGCAGGCCCTAGCAATCAGCCCCAGCATTTT.

This sequence joins TRBV6-1 and TRBJ1-2; D gene ambiguous. CDR3 size: 11 residues. Per germline, CDR1 MNHNS and CDR2 SASEGT. The germline V and J ends were trimmed by 5 bases and 2 bases, with 3 bases remaining between them. Here the CDR3 reads CASSINYGYTF. As DNA, the CDR3 is TGTGCCAGCAGTATAAACTATGGCTACACCTTC.

The chain is built from TRBV18 and TRBJ2-6; D unresolved. V lost 3 bases, J lost 1 base, and 13 bases lay in between. Per germline, CDR1 KGHSH and CDR2 LQKENI. The CDR3 covers 17 residues. CDR3 nucleotides: TGTGCCAGCTCACCTAGGATTCACCCTTCTGGGGCCAACGTCCTGACTTTC. Translated, it gives CASSPRIHPSGANVLTF.

The J gene is TRBJ1-2, the V gene TRBV19; tentatively, D is TRBD1 (5 bases). CDR1 and CDR2 from the germline V gene are LNHDA and SQIVND (reference sequence). Trimming took 0 bases from V and 4 from J, leaving 12 bases between them. The CDR3 sequence is 15 residues long. In nucleotides, the CDR3 is TGTGCCAGTAGTATAGATCGGGGACTCAGCTATGGCTACACCTTC. This codes for CASSIDRGLSYGYTF.

This chain links TRBV7-8 with TRBJ2-1; 12 nucleotides agree with TRBD2. Germline assignment: CDR1 SGHVS and CDR2 FQNEAQ. Unmatched junction bases numbered 8, after V lost 6 bases and J lost 5 bases. This CDR3 contains 16 residues. This CDR3 is CASRPGTSGSNNEQFF. DNA of the CDR3: TGTGCCAGCAGACCAGGGACTAGCGGGTCGAACAATGAGCAGTTCTTC.

V gene TRBV2 combines with J gene TRBJ1-5; a weak D match, TRBD1 (5 bases). The CDR3 extends over 15 amino acids. V lost 6 bases and J lost 0, with 12 bases in between. CDR1 and CDR2 from the germline V gene are SNHLY and FYNNEI. The CDR3 loop is CASRDIQVSNQPQHF. CDR3 in DNA: TGTGCCAGCAGGGATATACAGGTTAGCAATCAGCCCCAGCATTTT.

This rearrangement joins TRBV10-3 to TRBJ1-6, with TRBD1 identical over 9 bases. Trimming cost V 4 bases and J 7 bases; bases outside gene matches: 11. The CDR3 is 17 residues long. CDR1 is ENHRY, CDR2 SYGVKD, per germline. The CDR3 spells CAISAKTIGQGNSPLHF. The CDR3 DNA reads TGTGCCATCAGTGCTAAGACCATTGGACAGGGGAATTCACCCCTCCACTTT.

The chain uses TRBV6-1 and TRBJ1-1; 7 bases agree with TRBD1. The CDR3 sequence is 14 residues long. Trimming cost V 1 base and J 6 bases; bases outside gene matches: 5. The germline V gene encodes CDR1 MNHNS and CDR2 SASEGT. CDR3 DNA sequence: TGTGCCAGCAGTGAAGTATCAGGGGGACCTGAAGCTTTCTTT. It translates to CASSEVSGGPEAFF.